The 2 T cell receptor beta chains below come from one sample, sequenced in a study of T-cell memory formation after mild COVID-19. TCRdb re-derived calls from the 5' RACE reads in MiXCR, one entry per CDR3 protein. The data contain roughly 190,000 distinct CDR3 sequences, 15% to 20% of them singletons. Input material: PBMCs or a T cell subset sorted from them (not recorded which). The receptors derive from an adult woman who had mild COVID-19 (a few samples of this study predate the infection). Cell type and time point are not known.

This chain joins TRBV7-3 and TRBJ2-7; 10 bases are shared with TRBD1. With 5 bases clipped from V and 6 bases from J, the junction kept 7 bases outside the gene matches. The CDR3 loop spans 14 amino acids. Looked up from germline, CDR1 is SGHTA and CDR2 is FQGTGA. DNA for the CDR3: TGTGCCAGCAGCCCCGGGACAGGGGCCTCCGAGCAGTACTTC. Amino acids: CASSPGTGASEQYF.

The table lists this clonotype with many counts. The rearrangement joins TRBV7-2 to TRBJ2-5; TRBD1 agrees at 11 bases. Germline V lookup: CDR1 SGHTA, CDR2 FQGNSA. The CDR3 totals 11 residues. The V segment lost 5 bases and the J segment 14 bases; nucleotides outside the gene matches: 4. The DNA of the CDR3 is TGTGCCAGCAGCCCAGGACAGGGGGCATACTTC. This translates into CASSPGQGAYF.